This T cell receptor (beta chain) appears in the sequencing data of a study of cytomegalovirus exposure and HLA in healthy donors. Looking at the study overall: About 79 million unique TCRs from HLA-typed donors were held in an early data release.

With regard to this clone: The target antigen is unknown.

Study results and limitations: For most TCR beta V segments, an earlier analysis put the productive rate at about 90% or about 30% of the time. TCR beta sequences reportedly predicted most subjects' HLA-A and HLA-B alleles accurately. Researchers counted around 160 TCR beta chains as cytomegalovirus-associated.

The PCR was carried out with 60 Vbeta primers and 13 Jbeta primers. Libraries were prepared by immunoSEQ multiplex PCR; TCRdb keeps only in-frame clonotypes and omits some of them. The sample has 110,000 to 150,000 clones, less than 10% seen once. The CDR3 sequence is 15 residues long. Trimming removed 6 bases from V and 0 bases from J; junction bases left unmatched: 8. CDR1 and CDR2 (germline): SGHAT, FQNNGV. This clonotype was obtained from a man aged 50 or older in good health and CMV-seronegative. The chain uses TRBV11-2 and TRBJ2-7; TRBD2 aligns across 7 bases. The sequenced material came from PBMCs. Here the CDR3 DNA reads TGTGCCAGCAGAGTCCTAGCGGATAGCTCCTACGAGCAGTACTTC. Translated, it gives CASRVLADSSYEQYF.